This T cell receptor (beta chain) was sequenced during a study of T cell changes during pregnancy in multiple sclerosis. Trimming removed 6 bases at V and 8 bases at J, with 16 bases between. This CDR3 region has 14 residues. Germline CDR1 MNHEY, CDR2 SVGAGI. Assay used: immunoSEQ multiplex PCR; TCRdb lists only in-frame clones, some missing. Here the sample spans 35,000 or so clones, about 92% being singletons. The sample in question was CD4+ T cells from peripheral blood mononuclear cells, obtained after pregnancy. V and J are TRBV6-5 and TRBJ1-4; tentative D call: TRBD1 (5 bases). This TCR was sampled from a female donor in good health, enrolled as a control in a pregnancy study. CDR3 sequence: CASRPGPRVEKLFF. Written as DNA, the CDR3 is TGTGCCAGCAGACCAGGGCCTAGAGTCGAAAAACTGTTTTTT.